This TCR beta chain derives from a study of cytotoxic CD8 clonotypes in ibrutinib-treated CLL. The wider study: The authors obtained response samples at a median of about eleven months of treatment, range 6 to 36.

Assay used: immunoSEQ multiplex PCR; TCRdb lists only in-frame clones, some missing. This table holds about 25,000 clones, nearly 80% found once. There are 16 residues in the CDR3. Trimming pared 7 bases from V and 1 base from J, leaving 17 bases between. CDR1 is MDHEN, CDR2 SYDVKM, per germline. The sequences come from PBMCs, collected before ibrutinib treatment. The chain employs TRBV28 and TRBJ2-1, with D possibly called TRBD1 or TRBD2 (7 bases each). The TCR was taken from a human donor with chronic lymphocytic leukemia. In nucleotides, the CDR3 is TGTGCCAGCAAGGCGGGAGCAGGGGGATCCTACAATGAGCAGTTCTTC. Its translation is CASKAGAGGSYNEQFF. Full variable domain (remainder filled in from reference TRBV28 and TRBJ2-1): DVKVTQSSRYLVKRTGEKVFLECVQDMDHENMFWYRQDPGLGLRLIYFSYDVKMKEKGDIPEGYSVSREKKERFSLILESASTNQTSMYLCASKAGAGGSYNEQFFGPGTRLTVL.